This TCR beta chain came from a study of molecular identifiers for immune sequencing clone quantification. From the PCR reads, TCRdb called clonotypes with MiXCR, one entry per CDR3 protein. The sample records some 65,000 distinct CDR3 sequences, about 18% being singletons. As for this clonotype: Its ends do not fully match the called genes, so a read error is possible.

In germline, CDR1 is SGHVS, CDR2 FQNEAQ. The CDR3 extends over 16 amino acids. Naive CD8 T cells were sorted as CD8+CD4-CCR7+CD45RA+. This receptor was obtained from a human donor in good health. Some libraries in this study had Jurkat cell RNA spiked in. Sequencing was done on a sample of naive CD8+ T cells from blood, with Jurkat cell RNA spiked in. The subset is: FACS-sorted CD8+CD4-CCR7+CD45RA+ naive T cells. The rearrangement joins TRBV7-8 to TRBJ2-2; TRBD2 matches 7 bases. The CDR3 DNA reads as TGTGCCAGCAGCTTAGCGAAGGCGGGAGTCACCGGGGAGCCGTTTTTT. Translated: CASSLAKAGVTGEPFF.